This T cell receptor beta chain was documented in a study of T cell clonality in common variable immunodeficiency. Measured with immunoSEQ multiplex PCR; TCRdb has only the in-frame clones, and not every one. The sample holds fewer than 70,000 clones, and no clone turns up only once. V lost 5 bases, J lost 3 bases, and 8 bases stayed unmatched. The CDR3 consists of 16 residues. Per the germline V gene, CDR1 is PRHDT and CDR2 is FYEKMQ (reference sequence). Ten or more counts support this clone. The DNA ends 3 residues before the CDR3 does, and the rest of the CDR3 is filled in from the germline J gene.

The receptor comes from a person aged 18 to 70 in good health. This chain joins TRBV13 and TRBJ2-7; 12 bases match TRBD2. Source material: peripheral blood mononuclear cells. The CDR3 region is CASSQRLAGDGYEQYF. The covered CDR3 bases are TGTGCCAGCAGCCAAAGACTAGCGGGAGATGGCTACGAG.